This TCR beta chain originates from a study of blood T cell repertoires in COVID-19. Libraries were prepared by immunoSEQ multiplex PCR; TCRdb keeps only in-frame clonotypes and omits some of them. This sample has a few hundred thousand clones, with around 85% found just once. The germline gives CDR1 LGHDT, CDR2 YNNKEL (reference sequence). The CDR3 is 16 residues long. The ends were cut back, 3 bases at V and 4 bases at J, with 13 bases in the middle. This chain links TRBV3-1 (or the pseudogene TRBV3-2) with TRBJ1-6; the D is unclear. Source material: peripheral blood. The clonotype comes from a woman aged 18-30 years with acute or convalescent COVID-19. CDR3 bases: TGTGCCAGCAGCCAGGGTCGGGGATTTTATAATTCACCCCTCCACTTT. Its translation: CASSQGRGFYNSPLHF.